The entry below gives a single T cell receptor (beta chain) sequence along with its context. The germline gives CDR1 MDHEN, CDR2 SYDVKM. Between the trimmed V and J ends, which lost 8 bases and 5 bases, there was a span of 12 bases. The CDR3 spans 12 residues. Original analysis: The authors estimated nucleated cell counts from reference gene primer amplification. The table came from immunoSEQ multiplex PCR; TCRdb's copy has only in-frame clones and leaves some out. The V and J calls and the clone size are those of that table, but D and trimming were determined from the DNA. This repertoire shows under 75,000 clones, about three quarters found once; its top ten account for 50% to 55%. The data were taken from a study of blood T cell repertoires in COVID-19. Background on the study: Donors in the United States, Italy and Spain gave samples during acute or convalescent COVID-19. Sample material is recorded as cDNA or gDNA derived from T cells, B-cell-depleted T cells, or PBMCs.

This receptor was obtained from an elderly woman with acute or convalescent COVID-19. This sequence joins TRBV28 and TRBJ1-2; perhaps TRBD1 as D (6 bases). Sequenced sample: peripheral blood. DNA of the CDR3: TGTGCCAGCCGGTCAGGGGTTTATGGCTACACCTTC. The encoded protein is CASRSGVYGYTF.